Listed here are 30 T cell receptor beta chains from one sample, sequenced in a study of cytomegalovirus exposure and HLA in healthy donors. With 60 Vbeta and 13 Jbeta primers, the PCR was carried out. TCRdb's table, derived via immunoSEQ multiplex PCR, lists solely in-frame clones and lacks some. Here the sample spans approximately 150,000 clones, around 65% being singletons. Specimen: PBMCs. These receptors were collected from a woman aged 55 to 70 in good health and CMV-seronegative.

This chain links TRBV2 with TRBJ2-1; possibly TRBD2 for D (5 bases). Trimming took 3 bases from V and 2 from J, leaving 14 bases between them. In germline, CDR1 is SNHLY, CDR2 FYNNEI. The CDR3 length is 16 residues. The DNA of the CDR3 is TGTGCCAGCAGTGAGGGGATACTAGTCCCCTACAATGAGCAGTTCTTC. It translates to CASSEGILVPYNEQFF.

The chain uses TRBV6-5 and TRBJ1-2, with 9 bases matching TRBD1. Trimming cost V 5 bases and J 7 bases; bases outside gene matches: 11. The CDR3 length is 15 residues. Germline values: CDR1 MNHEY, CDR2 SVGAGI. The CDR3 bases are TGTGCCAGCAGTCCCCGAATGGACAGGGGTGGTGGCTACACCTTC. Its protein is CASSPRMDRGGGYTF.

The chain uses TRBV19 and TRBJ1-2; maybe TRBD1 (5 bases). This CDR3 has 13 residues. Germline lookup yields CDR1 LNHDA and CDR2 SQIVND (reference sequence). V was shortened by 9 bases and J by 4 bases, with 15 bases between the two germline ends. In nucleotides, the CDR3 is TGTGCCAGCAAGCGGGACCAAGTCTATGGCTACACCTTC. It yields the protein CASKRDQVYGYTF.

This clone was counted a few times. V and J are TRBV19 and TRBJ2-3; tentative D call: TRBD2 (5 bases). Germline CDR1 LNHDA, CDR2 SQIVND (reference sequence). This CDR3 contains 15 residues. V lost 2 bases and J lost 1, with 10 bases in between. In DNA form, the CDR3 reads TGTGCCAGTAGTATATATAGCGCAGGCACAGATACGCAGTATTTT. Translation: CASSIYSAGTDTQYF. The full variable domain, with the rest looked up from reference TRBV19 and TRBJ2-3, is DGGITQSPKYLFRKEGQNVTLSCEQNLNHDAMYWYRQDPGQGLRLIYYSQIVNDFQKGDIAEGYSVSREKKESFPLTVTSAQKNPTAFYLCASSIYSAGTDTQYFGPGTRLTVL.

This chain connects TRBV19 to TRBJ1-3; D gene unclear. The CDR3 is made up of 14 amino acids. Per germline, CDR1 LNHDA and CDR2 SQIVND (reference sequence). V was clipped by 3 bases and J by 0 bases, with 6 bases between them. CDR3 region: CASSIVHSGNTIYF. The CDR3 DNA follows: TGTGCCAGTAGTATTGTTCACTCTGGAAACACCATATATTTT.

This chain connects TRBV19 to TRBJ1-1; 8 nucleotides agree with TRBD1. Germline-derived CDR1 and CDR2 are LNHDA and SQIVND (reference sequence). V lost 3 bases to trimming and J lost 2 bases; unmatched junction nucleotides: 5. The CDR3 contains 15 residues. CDR3 amino acids: CASSIRDRGNTEAFF. In DNA form, the CDR3 reads TGTGCCAGTAGTATTCGCGACAGGGGAAACACTGAAGCTTTCTTT. The full variable domain, in which reference TRBV19 and TRBJ1-1 provide the parts outside the CDR3, is DGGITQSPKYLFRKEGQNVTLSCEQNLNHDAMYWYRQDPGQGLRLIYYSQIVNDFQKGDIAEGYSVSREKKESFPLTVTSAQKNPTAFYLCASSIRDRGNTEAFFGQGTRLTVV.

The rearrangement links TRBV5-6 to TRBJ2-5; 7 bases are shared with TRBD2. CDR1 is SGHDT and CDR2 is YYEEEE in the germline V gene. The V and J ends lost 6 bases and 1 base, in that order; junction bases with no gene match: 6. This CDR3 has 14 amino acids. CDR3 amino acids: CASTLTSLQETQYF. The DNA for the CDR3 is TGTGCCAGCACCCTGACTAGCCTCCAAGAGACCCAGTACTTC.

This chain connects TRBV6-5 to TRBJ2-2, with D perhaps matching TRBD1 (6 bases). The germline V gene has CDR1 MNHEY and CDR2 SVGAGI. This CDR3 is built from 14 residues. The ends were cut back, 5 bases at V and 8 bases at J, with 15 bases in the middle. CDR3 region: CASSPRIDRGELFF. CDR3 nucleotide sequence: TGTGCCAGCAGTCCACGCATCGACAGGGGGGAGCTGTTTTTT.

The V and J genes are TRBV4-1 and TRBJ2-7, with D perhaps TRBD1 (6 bases). Trimming removed 0 bases at V and 4 bases at J, with 10 bases between. CDR3 size: 14 residues. The V gene's germline CDR1 is MGHRA and CDR2 YSYEKL. DNA of the CDR3: TGCGCCAGCAGCCAAGATTGGGGGCGGTACGAGCAGTACTTC. Encoded protein: CASSQDWGRYEQYF.

The chain is built from TRBV6-5 and TRBJ2-7, with 9 positions matching TRBD1. The V segment lost 6 bases and the J segment 3 bases; nucleotides outside the gene matches: 6. The germline gives CDR1 MNHEY, CDR2 SVGAGI. The CDR3 consists of 14 residues. CDR3 amino acids: CASSRDRVSYEQYF. The DNA of the CDR3 is TGTGCCAGCAGCCGGGACAGGGTGAGCTACGAGCAGTACTTC.

CDR3 nucleotide sequence: TGTGCCAGCAGCTTGGTAGCGGCTAACACCGGGGAGCTGTTTTTT. Amino acids: CASSLVAANTGELFF. The genes are TRBV7-8 and TRBJ2-2; D perhaps matches TRBD2 (6 bases). The length of the CDR3 is 15 residues. The V end lost 3 bases, the J end lost 2 bases, and 10 bases lay between the germline ends. CDR1 and CDR2 (germline): SGHVS, FQNEAQ.

The chain is built from TRBV29-1 and TRBJ2-7; 7 bases match TRBD1. Germline V lookup: CDR1 SQVTM, CDR2 ANQGSEA. The CDR3 spans 14 residues. V shed 6 bases, J shed 2 bases, and the junction held 10 bases outside the gene matches. In DNA, the CDR3 is TGCAGCGTCGCCCCGAGGGACAGCACCTACGAGCAGTACTTC. Translated: CSVAPRDSTYEQYF.

The chain carries TRBV5-1 and TRBJ1-2; 10 bases align to TRBD1. This CDR3 region has 15 residues. Germline CDR1 SGHRS, CDR2 YFSETQ. V lost 1 base, J lost 6 bases, and 6 bases stayed unmatched. DNA of the CDR3: TGCGCCAGCAGCTTGCTGACAGGGGGCACGGATGGCTACACCTTC. It specifies CASSLLTGGTDGYTF.

V is TRBV5-1 and J is TRBJ1-1; D not certain. V shed 5 bases and J shed 0 bases, with 11 bases lying between them. Germline assignment: CDR1 SGHRS and CDR2 YFSETQ. The CDR3 covers 14 residues. CDR3 coding DNA: TGCGCCAGCAGGACGGGTTTCATGAACACTGAAGCTTTCTTT. The encoded protein is CASRTGFMNTEAFF.

The genes are TRBV18 and TRBJ1-1, with unresolved D. Per the germline V gene, CDR1 is KGHSH and CDR2 is LQKENI. V was clipped by 2 bases and J by 4 bases, with 11 bases between them. The CDR3 has 14 amino acids. CDR3 sequence (DNA): TGTGCCAGCTCACCAGCCCGACTGAGCACTGAAGCTTTCTTT. Protein: CASSPARLSTEAFF.

The chain links TRBV28 to TRBJ1-5, with D possibly TRBD1 on 5 matching bases. Trimming cost V 7 bases and J 3 bases, with 13 bases left between them. Germline CDR1 is MDHEN and CDR2 is SYDVKM. There are 14 residues in the CDR3. CDR3 region: CASMRGGVNQPQHF. The DNA for the CDR3 is TGTGCCAGCATGAGGGGAGGGGTCAATCAGCCCCAGCATTTT.

J is TRBJ2-7 and V is TRBV27, with 8 bases aligning to TRBD1. V trimming: 6 bases; J trimming: 2 bases; junction bases outside the gene matches: 12. This CDR3 has 16 amino acids. Per the germline V gene, CDR1 is MNHEY and CDR2 is SMNVEV (reference sequence). The CDR3 DNA reads as TGTGCCAGCAGGAGGTATGGGACAGGAGGTCCCTACGAGCAGTACTTC. This codes for CASRRYGTGGPYEQYF.

This sequence joins TRBV4-3 and TRBJ2-7, with 7 bases aligning to TRBD2. After removal of 1 base from V and 11 bases from J, the junction contained 11 bases not matched to a gene. Germline V lookup: CDR1 LGHNA, CDR2 YSLEER. This CDR3 has 14 residues. The CDR3 reads CASSQGGGRGVKYF. Written as DNA, the CDR3 is TGCGCCAGCAGCCAAGGCGGCGGGAGAGGGGTAAAGTACTTC.

The rearrangement joins TRBV10-3 to TRBJ1-6, with D perhaps TRBD1 (6 bases). This CDR3 region has 14 residues. V was shortened by 2 bases and J by 4 bases, with 6 bases between the two germline ends. Germline V CDR1 and CDR2: ENHRY, SYGVKD. DNA of the CDR3: TGTGCCATCAGTGAGGGACAGTATAATTCACCCCTCCACTTT. Amino acids: CAISEGQYNSPLHF.

The chain joins TRBV7-2 to TRBJ2-1; TRBD2 matches at 15 bases. The V and J ends lost 1 base and 7 bases, in that order; junction bases with no gene match: 5. The CDR3 covers 17 residues. Germline values: CDR1 SGHTA, CDR2 FQGNSA. The CDR3 bases are TGTGCCAGCAGCTTAGTAGGACTAGCGGGGGGGCTGAATGAGCAGTTCTTC. Protein product: CASSLVGLAGGLNEQFF.

This chain links TRBV5-1 with TRBJ2-1; 9 nucleotides align to TRBD2. The CDR3 sequence is 18 residues long. Germline trimming cut 4 bases from V and 5 bases from J; bases unmatched to any gene: 16. In germline, CDR1 is SGHRS, CDR2 YFSETQ. The chain's CDR3 is CASSTGPVGRGGDNEQFF. The DNA for the CDR3 is TGCGCCAGCAGCACCGGCCCTGTGGGGCGGGGGGGCGACAATGAGCAGTTCTTC.

In this sample, this clone turned up a few times. This sequence joins TRBV29-1 and TRBJ1-1; no reliable D call. CDR3 length: 13 amino acids. Trimming stripped 1 base from V and 5 bases from J, with 11 bases between. The germline V gene has CDR1 SQVTM and CDR2 ANQGSEA. The CDR3 DNA reads as TGCAGCGTTGAAGGGGCCCAATGGACTGAAGCTTTCTTT. Encoded protein: CSVEGAQWTEAFF.

The chain is built from TRBV5-6 and TRBJ1-3; TRBD1 matches at 7 bases. The CDR3 is made up of 16 amino acids. The germline V gene encodes CDR1 SGHDT and CDR2 YYEEEE. Germline trimming cut 2 bases from V and 3 bases from J; bases unmatched to any gene: 8. The CDR3 loop reads CASSFPDRVSGNTIYF. The CDR3 DNA follows: TGTGCCAGCAGCTTCCCCGACAGGGTCAGTGGAAACACCATATATTTT.

The chain combines TRBV18 with TRBJ2-5; tentatively, D is TRBD1 (6 bases). The CDR3 is 14 amino acids. Germline V gene lookup returns CDR1 KGHSH and CDR2 LQKENI. V shed 4 bases and J shed 5 bases, with 14 bases lying between them. The CDR3 bases are TGTGCCAGCTCACGCAGGGGACCCCCCGAGACCCAGTACTTC. Translating it yields CASSRRGPPETQYF.

On this clone: Other DNA sequences from this sample encode an identical CDR3 as well. The V and J genes are TRBV5-6 and TRBJ2-7; D possibly corresponds to TRBD2 (6 bases). V shed 5 bases and J shed 3 bases, with 18 bases lying between them. CDR1 is SGHDT and CDR2 is YYEEEE in the germline V gene. The CDR3 has 15 amino acids. The CDR3 coding sequence is TGTGCCAGCAGTGGCCGGGGGATAAACCTCTACGAGCAGTACTTC. Translated: CASSGRGINLYEQYF. Based on the CDR3 plus reference TRBV5-6 and TRBJ2-7, the full variable domain is DAGVTQSPTHLIKTRGQQVTLRCSPKSGHDTVSWYQQALGQGPQFIFQYYEEEERQRGNFPDRFSGHQFPNYSSELNVNALLLGDSALYLCASSGRGINLYEQYFGPGTRLTVT.

The DNA for the CDR3 is TGTGCCAGCAGTGGTAACAGGGAAAAGGCGGGCAATCAGCCCCAGCATTTT. Translation: CASSGNREKAGNQPQHF. V usage is TRBV2 and J usage is TRBJ1-5, with TRBD1 as a possible D gene (6 bases). This CDR3 is 17 amino acids long. CDR1 is SNHLY and CDR2 is FYNNEI in the germline V gene. V dropped 4 bases and J dropped 2 bases, with 18 bases sitting between them.

The rearrangement uses TRBV5-4 and TRBJ1-3; tentatively, D is TRBD1 (6 bases). This CDR3 has 15 amino acids. The V gene's germline CDR1 is SGHNT and CDR2 YYREEE (reference sequence). Trimming took off 5 bases at V and 4 bases at J, with 16 bases between the two ends. CDR3: CASSLGAGPGNTIYF. In DNA form, the CDR3 reads TGTGCCAGCAGTCTGGGGGCAGGGCCAGGAAACACCATATATTTT.

The chain combines TRBV5-1 with TRBJ1-2; 8 bases are a match to TRBD1. Looked up from germline, CDR1 is SGHRS and CDR2 is YFSETQ. The CDR3 has 15 amino acids. The trim removed 4 bases at V and 1 base at J, leaving 6 bases unmatched. Here the CDR3 reads CASSTGQGGNYGYTF. The CDR3 DNA sequence: TGCGCCAGCAGCACCGGACAGGGCGGTAACTATGGCTACACCTTC.

The rearrangement joins TRBV7-8 to TRBJ2-7, with D possibly being TRBD2 (6 bases). This CDR3 region has 14 residues. The germline V gene has CDR1 SGHVS and CDR2 FQNEAQ. V shed 5 bases and J shed 2 bases, with 13 bases lying between them. The CDR3 nucleotides read TGTGCCAGCAGCCCCATGGAGGGGCCCTACGAGCAGTACTTC. Translation: CASSPMEGPYEQYF.

This clone is a singleton in its sample. This sequence joins TRBV4-2 and TRBJ2-1, with TRBD2 matching 7 bases. Trimming at V came to 0 bases and at J to 3 bases, leaving 2 bases not matched to a gene. Germline CDR1 is LGHNA and CDR2 is YNFKEQ. The CDR3 contains 15 residues. CDR3 coding DNA: TGTGCCAGCAGCCAAGATAGCGGGCACTACAATGAGCAGTTCTTC. Protein product: CASSQDSGHYNEQFF.